The 4 T cell receptor beta chains below were found in one sample sequenced in a study of T cells in Graves' hyperthyroidism and ophthalmopathy. TCR beta CDR3 regions were amplified from RNA transcripts. Using the HTBI primer set, a first-round RT-PCR was run on the TCR CDR3. Using its own MiXCR run on the multiplex PCR reads, TCRdb lists one record per CDR3 protein. Of hundreds of thousands of distinct CDR3 sequences in the sample, over 15% were seen once. The sample taken for sequencing was blood. These receptors were obtained from a woman between 18 and 29 years old with Graves' hyperthyroidism.

This clonotype showed up just a few times. V is TRBV7-9 and J is TRBJ1-3; D ambiguous. The V gene's germline CDR1 is SEHNR and CDR2 FQNEAQ (reference sequence). The V end lost 7 bases, the J end lost 3 bases, and 7 bases lay between the germline ends. The CDR3 length is 12 residues. The CDR3 nucleotides are TGTGCCAGCACCCAAAGTGGAAACACCATATATTTT. Translation: CASTQSGNTIYF.

This clonotype showed up just a few times. This chain connects TRBV20-1 to TRBJ2-1; no definite D call. This CDR3 spans 15 amino acids. Trimming pared 0 bases from V and 6 bases from J, leaving 15 bases between. CDR1 and CDR2 from the germline V gene are DFQATT and SNEGSKA (reference sequence). The CDR3 nucleotides read TGCAGTGCTAGAGATACGAGGAAGTCTCTCAATGAGCAGTTCTTC. This encodes CSARDTRKSLNEQFF.

The V gene is TRBV5-1, the J gene TRBJ2-1; 12 bases map to TRBD2. The CDR3 contains 18 residues. Trimming at V came to 0 bases and at J to 3 bases, leaving 7 bases not matched to a gene. Germline V gene data show CDR1 as SGHRS and CDR2 as YFSETQ. CDR3 residues: CASSLVGLAGGNYNEQFF. The CDR3 DNA reads as TGCGCCAGCAGCTTGGTAGGCCTAGCGGGAGGGAACTACAATGAGCAGTTCTTC. The variable domain in full, completed from reference TRBV5-1 and TRBJ2-1, reads KAGVTQTPRYLIKTRGQQVTLSCSPISGHRSVSWYQQTPGQGLQFLFEYFSETQRNKGNFPGRFSGRQFSNSRSEMNVSTLELGDSALYLCASSLVGLAGGNYNEQFFGPGTRLTVL.

This clonotype was counted ten times or more. The genes are TRBV28 and TRBJ2-7; no definite D call. V was cut by 4 bases and J by 0 bases, with 13 bases left in between. The germline V gene has CDR1 MDHEN and CDR2 SYDVKM. This CDR3 is 15 amino acids long. CDR3 bases: TGTGCCAGCAGTTCGCGGTTACAGAGCTCCTACGAGCAGTACTTC. Translated: CASSSRLQSSYEQYF.